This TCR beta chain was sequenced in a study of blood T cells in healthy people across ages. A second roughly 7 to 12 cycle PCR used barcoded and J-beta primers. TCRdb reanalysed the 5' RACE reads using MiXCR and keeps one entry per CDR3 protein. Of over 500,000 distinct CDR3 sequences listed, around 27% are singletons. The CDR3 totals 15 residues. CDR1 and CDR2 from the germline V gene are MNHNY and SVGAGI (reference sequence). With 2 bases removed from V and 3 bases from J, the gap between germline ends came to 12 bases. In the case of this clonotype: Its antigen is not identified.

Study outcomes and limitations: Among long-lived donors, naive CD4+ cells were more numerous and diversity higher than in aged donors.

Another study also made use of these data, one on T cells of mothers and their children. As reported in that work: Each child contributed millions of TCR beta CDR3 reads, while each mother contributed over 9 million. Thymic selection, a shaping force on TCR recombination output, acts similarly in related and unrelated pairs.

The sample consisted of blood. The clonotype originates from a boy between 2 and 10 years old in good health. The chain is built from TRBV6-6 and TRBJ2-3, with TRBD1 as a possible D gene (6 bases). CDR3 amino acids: CASSYMGARTDTQYF. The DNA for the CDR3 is TGTGCCAGCAGTTACATGGGGGCGCGGACAGATACGCAGTATTTT.